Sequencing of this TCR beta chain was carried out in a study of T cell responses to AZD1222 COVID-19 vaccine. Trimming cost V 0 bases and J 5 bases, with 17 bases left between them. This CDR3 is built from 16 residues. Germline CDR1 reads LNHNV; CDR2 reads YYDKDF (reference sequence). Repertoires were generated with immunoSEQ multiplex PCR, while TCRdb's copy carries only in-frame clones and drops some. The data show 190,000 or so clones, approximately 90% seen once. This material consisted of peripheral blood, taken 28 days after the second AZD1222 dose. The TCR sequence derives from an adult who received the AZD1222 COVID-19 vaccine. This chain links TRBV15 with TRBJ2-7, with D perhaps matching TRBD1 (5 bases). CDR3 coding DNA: TGTGCCACCAGCAGAGATTTTAGTCAGGGTCACGACGAGCAGTACTTC. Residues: CATSRDFSQGHDEQYF.